The 7 T cell receptor beta chains below were found in one sample sequenced in a study of T cells in Graves' hyperthyroidism and ophthalmopathy. TCR beta CDR3 regions were amplified from RNA transcripts. The HTBI set primed first-round TCR CDR3 RT-PCR. TCRdb re-derived calls from the multiplex PCR reads in MiXCR, one entry per CDR3 protein. The data show 550,000 to 700,000 distinct CDR3 sequences, with roughly 46% seen just once and 15% to 20% held by the top ten. Sequencing was performed on peripheral blood or thyroid tissue (not recorded which). The receptors originated from an adult woman with Graves' disease, either hyperthyroidism or ophthalmopathy (not recorded which).

The chain links TRBV24-1 to TRBJ2-5; 9 positions agree with TRBD2. CDR1 and CDR2 from the germline V gene are KGHDR and SFDVKD. Unmatched junction bases numbered 10, after V lost 1 base and J lost 5 bases. CDR3 length: 17 amino acids. The CDR3 spells CATSDFYGGRAGETQYF. In nucleotides, the CDR3 is TGTGCCACCAGTGATTTTTACGGCGGGAGGGCCGGTGAGACCCAGTACTTC.

This clonotype occurred once. The chain carries TRBV7-9 and TRBJ1-6; TRBD1 aligns across 9 bases. Unmatched junction bases numbered 9, after V lost 8 bases and J lost 7 bases. This CDR3 has 15 residues. Germline V gene sequence: CDR1 SEHNR, CDR2 FQNEAQ (reference sequence). CDR3 nucleotides: TGTGCCAGCCCACCTACAGGGGGCCTGAATTCACCCCTCCACTTT. Its translation: CASPPTGGLNSPLHF. The complete variable domain, with remaining parts taken from reference TRBV7-9 and TRBJ1-6, reads DTGVSQNPRHKITKRGQNVTFRCDPISEHNRLYWYRQTLGQGPEFLTYFQNEAQLEKSRLLSDRFSAERPKGSFSTLEIQRTEQGDSAMYLCASPPTGGLNSPLHFGNGTRLTVT.

At least ten counts were recorded for this clonotype. The rearrangement uses TRBV7-2 and TRBJ1-1; no clear D. Trimming removed 3 bases at V and 1 base at J, with 6 bases between. Germline V lookup: CDR1 SGHTA, CDR2 FQGNSA. This CDR3 contains 13 residues. CDR3 loop: CASSLNSNTEAFF. The CDR3 DNA follows: TGTGCCAGCAGCTTGAACTCGAACACTGAAGCTTTCTTT.

This clonotype showed up just once. Written as DNA, the CDR3 is TGTGCCAGCAGCCCCGGGCTAGCGATATACAATGAGCAGTTCTTC. It yields the protein CASSPGLAIYNEQFF. The V call is TRBV7-3, the J call TRBJ2-1; D perhaps matches TRBD2 (6 bases). The CDR3 contains 15 residues. CDR1 is SGHTA and CDR2 is FQGTGA in the germline V gene. Trimming pared 5 bases from V and 4 bases from J, leaving 15 bases between. Full variable domain (outside the CDR3, taken from reference TRBV7-3 and TRBJ2-1): GAGVSQTPSNKVTEKGKYVELRCDPISGHTALYWYRQSLGQGPEFLIYFQGTGAADDSGLPNDRFFAVRPEGSVSTLKIQRTERGDSAVYLCASSPGLAIYNEQFFGPGTRLTVL.

The chain links TRBV15 to TRBJ2-7, with TRBD1 identical over 7 bases. Germline assignment: CDR1 LNHNV and CDR2 YYDKDF (reference sequence). Germline trimming cut 0 bases from V and 5 bases from J; bases unmatched to any gene: 10. The CDR3 totals 16 residues. CDR3 in DNA: TGTGCCACCAGCAGAGATCCGGGGTACAGGGGCCACGAGCAGTACTTC. As protein: CATSRDPGYRGHEQYF.

Notes on this clonotype: No conserved phenylalanine or tryptophan is present at the end of the CDR3, so a read error is the likely explanation. It is unclear where the CDR3 begins or ends on the DNA, so no DNA is shown, and the CDR3 is as TCRdb lists it. The chain links TRBV20-1 to TRBJ2-5. A total of 9 residues make up the CDR3, ends included. CDR1 DFQATT and CDR2 SNEGSKA come from the germline V gene (reference sequence). The CDR3 region is CSARGLVPS.

This clonotype came up once. The chain links TRBV5-1 to TRBJ2-2; D is unclear. V lost 7 bases, J lost 7 bases, and 11 bases lay in between. Germline lookup yields CDR1 SGHRS and CDR2 YFSETQ. The CDR3 consists of 12 residues. The CDR3 region is CASENPSGELFF. For the CDR3, the DNA is TGCGCCAGCGAGAACCCTAGCGGGGAGCTGTTTTTT.